The TCR beta chain under discussion was sequenced for a study of Tregs in tolerant kidney transplant recipients. Measured with immunoSEQ multiplex PCR; TCRdb has only the in-frame clones, and not every one. This sample's table has thousands of clones. Related graft donors supplied nonmyeloablative bone marrow transplants, and mixed chimerism was transient. Unstimulated Tregs (CD4+CD25+CD127-) and CD4+CD25- non-Tregs were sorted from PBMCs. This clonotype was sampled from a human patient who received a combined kidney and bone marrow transplant. The T cells may come from the graft donor. The sample here was CD8+ T cells from blood (PBMCs), taken 12 months after the transplant.

The CDR3 bases that were read are TGTGCCAGCAGCTTAGCGGGAGGGGAGACCGGGGAG. Protein sequence: CASSLAGGETGE. The complete CDR3 protein is CASSLAGGETGELFF. This sequence joins TRBV7-6 and TRBJ2-2; 7 bases align to TRBD2. The read halts 3 residues ahead of the CDR3 end, with the missing end drawn from the germline J gene. The trim removed 0 bases at V and 5 bases at J, leaving 3 bases unmatched. Germline CDR1 is SGHVS and CDR2 is FNYEAQ. The CDR3 covers 15 residues. Full variable domain (missing parts from reference TRBV7-6 and TRBJ2-2): GAGVSQSPRYKVTKRGQDVALRCDPISGHVSLYWYRQALGQGPEFLTYFNYEAQQDKSGLPNDRFSAERPEGSISTLTIQRTEQRDSAMYRCASSLAGGETGELFFGEGSRLTVL.